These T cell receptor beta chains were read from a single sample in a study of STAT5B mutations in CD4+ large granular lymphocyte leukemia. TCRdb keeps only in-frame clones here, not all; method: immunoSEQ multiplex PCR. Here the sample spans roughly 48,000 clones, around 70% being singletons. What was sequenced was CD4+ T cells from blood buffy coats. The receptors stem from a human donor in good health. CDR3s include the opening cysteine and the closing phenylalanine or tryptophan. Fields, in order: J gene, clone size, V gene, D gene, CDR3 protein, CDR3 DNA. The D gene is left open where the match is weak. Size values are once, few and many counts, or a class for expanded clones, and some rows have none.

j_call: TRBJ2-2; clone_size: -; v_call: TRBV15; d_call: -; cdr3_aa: CATSPGTPNTGELFF; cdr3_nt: TGTGCCACCAGCCCCGGCACCCCGAACACCGGGGAGCTGTTTTTT
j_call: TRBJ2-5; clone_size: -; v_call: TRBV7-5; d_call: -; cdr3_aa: CARSSTGGYETQYF; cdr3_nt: TGTGCCAGAAGCTCGACAGGGGGCTATGAGACCCAGTACTTC
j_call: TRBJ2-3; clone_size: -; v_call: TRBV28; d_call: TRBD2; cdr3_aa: CASRLPAGGSDTQYF; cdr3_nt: TGTGCCAGCAGATTACCCGCGGGGGGCTCGGATACGCAGTATTTT
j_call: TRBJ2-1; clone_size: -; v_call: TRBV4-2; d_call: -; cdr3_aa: CASSKAEGSYNEQFF; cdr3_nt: TGTGCCAGCAGCAAGGCAGAGGGCTCCTACAATGAGCAGTTCTTC
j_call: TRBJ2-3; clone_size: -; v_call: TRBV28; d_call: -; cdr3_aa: CASRGGGTDTQYF; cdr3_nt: TGTGCCAGCAGAGGGGGGGGCACAGATACGCAGTATTTT
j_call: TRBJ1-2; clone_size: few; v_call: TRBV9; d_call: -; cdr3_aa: CASSDSTNSAGGYTF; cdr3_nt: TGTGCCAGCAGCGATTCGACGAACTCGGCGGGTGGCTACACCTTC
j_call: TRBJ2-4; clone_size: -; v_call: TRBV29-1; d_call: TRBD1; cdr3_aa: CSVRTGFTDIQYF; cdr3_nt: TGCAGCGTTAGGACAGGCTTTACGGACATTCAGTACTTC
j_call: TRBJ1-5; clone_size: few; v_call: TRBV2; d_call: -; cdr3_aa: CASSEAPWGAGQPQHF; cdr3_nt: TGTGCCAGCAGTGAAGCGCCATGGGGGGCAGGCCAGCCCCAGCATTTT
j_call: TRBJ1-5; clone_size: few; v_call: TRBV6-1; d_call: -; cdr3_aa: CASTDIREQPQHF; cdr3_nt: TGTGCCAGCACCGATATCCGGGAGCAGCCCCAGCATTTT
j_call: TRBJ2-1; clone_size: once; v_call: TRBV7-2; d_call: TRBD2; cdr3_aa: CASSPGGAVEQFF; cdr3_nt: TGTGCCAGCAGCCCCGGGGGGGCTGTTGAGCAGTTCTTC
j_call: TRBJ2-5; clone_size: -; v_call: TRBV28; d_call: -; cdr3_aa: CASSLRETQYF; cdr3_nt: TGTGCCAGCAGTTTAAGGGAGACCCAGTACTTC
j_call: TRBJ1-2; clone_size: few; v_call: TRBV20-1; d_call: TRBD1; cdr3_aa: CSAAQGYGYTF; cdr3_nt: TGCAGTGCAGCACAGGGGTACGGCTACACCTTC
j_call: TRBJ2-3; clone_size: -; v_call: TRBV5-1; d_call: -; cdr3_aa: CASRRGGISKTDTQYF; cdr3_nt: TGCGCCAGCAGGAGGGGTGGAATAAGTAAAACAGATACGCAGTATTTT
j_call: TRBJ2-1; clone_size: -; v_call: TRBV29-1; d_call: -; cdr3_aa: CSVEDVQGGAYNEQFF; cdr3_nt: TGCAGCGTTGAAGATGTGCAGGGGGGCGCGTACAATGAGCAGTTCTTC
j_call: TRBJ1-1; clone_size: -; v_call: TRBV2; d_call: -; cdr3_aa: CASRLDSAGSTEAFF; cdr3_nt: TGTGCCAGCCGACTGGACTCAGCCGGGAGCACTGAAGCTTTCTTT
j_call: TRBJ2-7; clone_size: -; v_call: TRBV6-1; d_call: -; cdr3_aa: CASTRASSYSEQYF; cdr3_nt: TGTGCCAGCACACGGGCATCTAGTTACTCGGAGCAGTACTTC
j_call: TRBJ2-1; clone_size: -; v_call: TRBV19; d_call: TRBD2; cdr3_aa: CASSKTSGGAVVGNEQFF; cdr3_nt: TGTGCCAGTAGTAAGACTAGCGGGGGGGCCGTGGTGGGCAATGAGCAGTTCTTC
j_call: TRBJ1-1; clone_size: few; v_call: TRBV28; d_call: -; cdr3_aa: CASLRDAEAFF; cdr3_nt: TGTGCCAGCCTGAGAGATGCTGAAGCTTTCTTT
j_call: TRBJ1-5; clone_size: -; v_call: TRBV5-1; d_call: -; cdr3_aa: CASSTGDHSNQPQHF; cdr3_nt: TGCGCCAGCAGCACCGGGGACCATAGCAATCAGCCCCAGCATTTT
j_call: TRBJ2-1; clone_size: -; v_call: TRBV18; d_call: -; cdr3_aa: CASSPLTAEQFF; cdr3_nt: TGTGCCAGCTCACCACTCACGGCTGAGCAGTTCTTC
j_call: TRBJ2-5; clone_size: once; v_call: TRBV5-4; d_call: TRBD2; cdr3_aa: CASSLAASGGAETQYF; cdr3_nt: TGTGCCAGCAGCTTGGCGGCTAGCGGGGGGGCGGAGACCCAGTACTTC
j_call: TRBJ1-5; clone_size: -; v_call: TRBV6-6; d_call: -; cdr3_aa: CASRSAEPNQPQHF; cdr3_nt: TGTGCCAGCAGGTCCGCAGAACCCAATCAGCCCCAGCATTTT
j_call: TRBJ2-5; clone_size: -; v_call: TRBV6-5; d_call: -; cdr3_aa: CASSSSGETQYF; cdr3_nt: TGTGCCAGCAGCAGCTCGGGGGAGACCCAGTACTTC
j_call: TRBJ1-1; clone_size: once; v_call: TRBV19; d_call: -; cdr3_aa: CASSINGGSTEAFF; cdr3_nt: TGTGCCAGTAGTATAAACGGGGGGAGCACTGAAGCTTTCTTT
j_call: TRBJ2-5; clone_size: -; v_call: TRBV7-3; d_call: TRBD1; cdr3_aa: CASSPRQGGGQETQYF; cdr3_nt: TGTGCCAGCAGCCCAAGACAGGGGGGAGGTCAAGAGACCCAGTACTTC
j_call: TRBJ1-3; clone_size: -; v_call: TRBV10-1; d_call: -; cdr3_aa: CASSEAGVGNTIYF; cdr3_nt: TGCGCCAGCAGTGAGGCAGGGGTTGGAAACACCATATATTTT
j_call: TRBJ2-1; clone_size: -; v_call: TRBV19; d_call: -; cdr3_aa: CASRPTRVSYNEQFF; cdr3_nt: TGTGCCAGTAGACCTACTCGCGTTTCTTACAATGAGCAGTTCTTC
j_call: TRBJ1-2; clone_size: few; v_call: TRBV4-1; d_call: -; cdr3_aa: CASSQDVPGEYGYTF; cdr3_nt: TGCGCCAGCAGCCAAGATGTTCCCGGGGAATATGGCTACACCTTC
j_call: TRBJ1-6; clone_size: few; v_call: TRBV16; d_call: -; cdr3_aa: CASSQGLLNSPLHF; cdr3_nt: TGTGCCAGCAGCCAAGGTTTGTTGAATTCACCCCTCCACTTT
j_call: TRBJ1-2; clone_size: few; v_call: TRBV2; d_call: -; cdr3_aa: CASSFSGGDYGYTF; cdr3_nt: TGTGCCAGCAGTTTCTCGGGGGGCGACTATGGCTACACCTTC
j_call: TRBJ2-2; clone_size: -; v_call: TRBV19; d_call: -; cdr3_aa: CASSVSLDTGELFF; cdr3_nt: TGTGCCAGTAGCGTCTCGCTTGACACCGGGGAGCTGTTTTTT
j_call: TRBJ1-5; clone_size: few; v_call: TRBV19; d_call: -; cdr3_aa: CASSIGGQYSNQPQHF; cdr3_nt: TGTGCCAGTAGTATTGGAGGACAGTATAGCAATCAGCCCCAGCATTTT
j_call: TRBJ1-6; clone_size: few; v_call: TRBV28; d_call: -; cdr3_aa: CASSPRDRLHF; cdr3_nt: TGTGCCAGCAGTCCCCGGGATCGCCTCCACTTT
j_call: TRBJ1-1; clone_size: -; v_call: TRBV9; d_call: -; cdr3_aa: CASSKNRAGNTEAFF; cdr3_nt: TGTGCCAGCAGCAAAAACAGGGCCGGGAACACTGAAGCTTTCTTT
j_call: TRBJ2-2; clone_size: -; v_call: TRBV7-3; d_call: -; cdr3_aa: CASRESGTGELFF; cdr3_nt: TGTGCCAGCAGGGAGTCTGGGACCGGGGAGCTGTTTTTT
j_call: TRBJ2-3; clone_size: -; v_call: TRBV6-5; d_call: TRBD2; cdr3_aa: CASSYSGGGADTQYF; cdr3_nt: TGTGCCAGCAGTTACTCAGGCGGGGGGGCGGATACGCAGTATTTT
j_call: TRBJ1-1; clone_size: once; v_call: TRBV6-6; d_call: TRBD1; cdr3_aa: CASSYDRGNTEAFF; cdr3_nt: TGTGCCAGCAGTTACGACAGGGGGAACACTGAAGCTTTCTTT
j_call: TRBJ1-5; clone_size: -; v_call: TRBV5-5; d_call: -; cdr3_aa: CASSSMWSNQPQHF; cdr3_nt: TGTGCCAGCAGCTCAATGTGGAGCAATCAGCCCCAGCATTTT
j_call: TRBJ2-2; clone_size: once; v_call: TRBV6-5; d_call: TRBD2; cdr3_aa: CASSSLTSGNTGELFF; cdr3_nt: TGTGCCAGCAGTTCCTTGACTAGCGGGAACACCGGGGAGCTGTTTTTT
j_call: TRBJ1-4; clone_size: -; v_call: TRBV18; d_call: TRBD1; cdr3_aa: CASSARQGGTNEKLFF; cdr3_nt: TGTGCCAGCTCCGCCAGACAGGGGGGAACTAATGAAAAACTGTTTTTT
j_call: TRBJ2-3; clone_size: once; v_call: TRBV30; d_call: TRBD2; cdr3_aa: CAWSVAGSTDTQYF; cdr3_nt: TGTGCCTGGAGTGTAGCGGGGTCCACAGATACGCAGTATTTT
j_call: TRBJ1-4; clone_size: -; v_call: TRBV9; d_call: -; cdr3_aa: CASSVQGRANTNEKLFF; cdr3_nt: TGTGCCAGCAGCGTACAAGGCAGGGCGAATACTAATGAAAAACTGTTTTTT
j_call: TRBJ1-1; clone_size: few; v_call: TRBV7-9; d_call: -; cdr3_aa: CASSLVTGGGTEAFF; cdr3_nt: TGTGCCAGCAGCTTAGTTACAGGAGGCGGCACTGAAGCTTTCTTT
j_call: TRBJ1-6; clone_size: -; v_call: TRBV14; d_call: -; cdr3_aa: CASSQSSYNSPLHF; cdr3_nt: TGTGCCAGCAGCCAGAGCTCCTATAATTCACCCCTCCACTTT
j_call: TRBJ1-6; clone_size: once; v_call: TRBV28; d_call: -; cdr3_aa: CASSPPGGQNSPLHF; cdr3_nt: TGTGCCAGCAGTCCCCCCGGGGGGCAGAATTCACCCCTCCACTTT
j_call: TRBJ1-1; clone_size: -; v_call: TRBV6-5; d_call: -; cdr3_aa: CASSLRGIMNTEAFF; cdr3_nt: TGTGCCAGCAGCCTCAGGGGCATAATGAACACTGAAGCTTTCTTT
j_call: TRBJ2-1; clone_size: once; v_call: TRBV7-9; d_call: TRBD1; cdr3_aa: CASSLEAGQGGTEQFF; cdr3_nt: TGTGCCAGCAGCTTAGAGGCGGGACAGGGTGGGACTGAGCAGTTCTTC
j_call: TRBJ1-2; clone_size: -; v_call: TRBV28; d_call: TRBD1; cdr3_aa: CASSLSPDRANYGYTF; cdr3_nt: TGTGCCAGCAGTTTATCTCCGGACAGGGCTAACTATGGCTACACCTTC
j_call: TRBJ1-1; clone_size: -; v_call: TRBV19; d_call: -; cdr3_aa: CASSKEIDSLRNTEAFF; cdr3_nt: TGTGCCAGTAGTAAGGAGATCGACAGCCTCCGGAACACTGAAGCTTTCTTT
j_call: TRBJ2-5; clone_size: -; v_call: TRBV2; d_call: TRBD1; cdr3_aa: CASSGDRGQTETQYF; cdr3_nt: TGTGCCAGCAGTGGGGACAGGGGGCAAACGGAGACCCAGTACTTC
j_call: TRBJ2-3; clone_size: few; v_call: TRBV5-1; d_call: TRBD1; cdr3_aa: CASSQTGTEGTDTQYF; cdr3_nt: TGCGCCAGCAGCCAGACCGGGACAGAGGGCACAGATACGCAGTATTTT
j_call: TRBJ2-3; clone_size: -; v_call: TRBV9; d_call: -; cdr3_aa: CASSVDYITDTQYF; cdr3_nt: TGTGCCAGCAGCGTAGACTATATCACAGATACGCAGTATTTT
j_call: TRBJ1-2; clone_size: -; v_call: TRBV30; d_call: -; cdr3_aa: CAWSGPVGGYTF; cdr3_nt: TGTGCCTGGAGCGGTCCTGTTGGGGGCTACACCTTC
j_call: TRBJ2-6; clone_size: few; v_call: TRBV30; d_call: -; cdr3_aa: CAWAGKTAGANVLTF; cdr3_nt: TGTGCCTGGGCCGGTAAGACTGCTGGGGCCAACGTCCTGACTTTC
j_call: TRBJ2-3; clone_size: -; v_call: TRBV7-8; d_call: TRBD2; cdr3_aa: CASSLAGGGVTDTQYF; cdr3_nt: TGTGCCAGCAGCTTAGCCGGCGGGGGGGTAACAGATACGCAGTATTTT